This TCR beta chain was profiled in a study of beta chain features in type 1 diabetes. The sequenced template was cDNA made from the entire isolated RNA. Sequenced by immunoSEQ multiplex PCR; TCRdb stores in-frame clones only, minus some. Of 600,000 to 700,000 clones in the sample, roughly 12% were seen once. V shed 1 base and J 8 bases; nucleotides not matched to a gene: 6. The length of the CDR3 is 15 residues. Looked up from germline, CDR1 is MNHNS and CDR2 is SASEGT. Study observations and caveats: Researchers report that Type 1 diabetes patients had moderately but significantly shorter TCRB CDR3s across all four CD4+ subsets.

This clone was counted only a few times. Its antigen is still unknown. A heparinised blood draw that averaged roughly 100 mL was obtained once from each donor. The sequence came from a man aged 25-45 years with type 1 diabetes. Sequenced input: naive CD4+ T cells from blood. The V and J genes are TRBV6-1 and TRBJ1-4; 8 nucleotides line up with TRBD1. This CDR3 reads CASSEGQGSGEKLFF. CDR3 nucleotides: TGTGCCAGCAGTGAAGGACAGGGGTCGGGAGAAAAACTGTTTTTT.